What follows are 25 T cell receptor beta chains derived from one specimen sequenced in a study of a mutant IDH1 vaccine in newly diagnosed glioma. Clones were read by immunoSEQ multiplex PCR, and TCRdb kept only the in-frame ones, dropping some. The sample contains about 51,000 clones, around 78% of which appear only once. The antigens for these receptors are not known. Time point of the sample: week 5, during vaccination. A single vaccine dose contained 300 ug of mutant IDH1 20-mer peptide, and topical imiquimod was used with it. The sequenced sample was PBMCs, obtained from a glioma patient whose treatment included an IDH1 peptide vaccine. These receptors originate from a woman in her thirties or forties with glioma.

This clone showed up just a few times. The chain is built from TRBV5-5 and TRBJ2-2; D might be TRBD1 or TRBD2, each matching 6 bases. Germline CDR1 reads SGHKS; CDR2 reads YYEKEE (reference sequence). The CDR3 loop spans 16 amino acids. Deletions cut 2 bases from V and 6 bases from J, with 17 bases between. CDR3 amino acids: CASSFYRGAEPGELFF. The CDR3 DNA is TGTGCCAGCAGCTTCTATAGGGGGGCCGAACCCGGGGAGCTGTTTTTT.

This chain links TRBV1 with TRBJ2-7; TRBD1, as called in the table, went unchecked against the DNA. TRBV1 is a recognized pseudogene. This CDR3 has 15 residues. Here the CDR3 reads CTSSPGLIFVYEQYF. The CDR3 nucleotides read TGCACCAGCAGCCCAGGGTTAATATTCGTGTACGAGCAGTACTTC.

This clone turned up a few times. Mismatch with germline at one junction end may stem from a read error. V and J are TRBV30 and TRBJ2-4; D is undetermined. CDR1 is GTSNPN, CDR2 SVGIG, per germline (reference sequence). The CDR3 has 12 residues. This chain's CDR3 is CAWKGSPDIQYF. In DNA, the CDR3 is TGTGCATGGAAGGGATCCCCGGACATTCAGTACTTC.

This chain links TRBV7-2 with TRBJ2-3; D uncertain. Germline V gene data show CDR1 as SGHTA and CDR2 as FQGNSA. V lost 4 bases to trimming and J lost 3 bases, with 20 bases between them. CDR3 length: 17 amino acids. CDR3 nucleotides: TGTGCCAGCAGCTCGCGCCCGCTAGGATCCGGGACAGATACGCAGTATTTT. Its protein is CASSSRPLGSGTDTQYF. Supplemented by reference TRBV7-2 and TRBJ2-3, the full variable domain reads GAGVSQSPSNKVTEKGKDVELRCDPISGHTALYWYRQSLGQGLEFLIYFQGNSAPDKSGLPSDRFSAERTGGSVSTLTIQRTQQEDSAVYLCASSSRPLGSGTDTQYFGPGTRLTVL.

The chain recombines TRBV5-5 with TRBJ2-4; a weak D match, TRBD1 (6 bases). Trimming took off 2 bases at V and 0 bases at J, with 12 bases between the two ends. This CDR3 comprises 16 residues. Germline V lookup: CDR1 SGHKS, CDR2 YYEKEE (reference sequence). The CDR3 here is CASSLDRFLAKNIQYF. Here the CDR3 DNA reads TGTGCCAGCAGCTTAGACAGGTTTCTAGCCAAAAACATTCAGTACTTC.

The V gene is TRBV18, the J gene TRBJ2-7, with D unclear. Germline V gene lookup returns CDR1 KGHSH and CDR2 LQKENI. The ends were cut back, 5 bases at V and 3 bases at J, with 11 bases in the middle. The CDR3 has 13 residues. CDR3 DNA sequence: TGTGCCAGCTCATTAGAAACCTTCTACGAGCAGTACTTC. This gives the protein CASSLETFYEQYF.

The chain is built from TRBV6-1 and TRBJ2-5; D possibly uses TRBD1 or TRBD2 (5 bases each). This CDR3 spans 16 amino acids. Germline assignment: CDR1 MNHNS and CDR2 SASEGT. The ends were cut back, 4 bases at V and 7 bases at J, with 22 bases in the middle. In DNA, the CDR3 is TGTGCCAGCAGTGTGGTGGGGGAGATTCCTCGTGGGACCCAGTACTTC. This encodes CASSVVGEIPRGTQYF.

This clone showed up just a few times. V usage is TRBV2 and J usage is TRBJ1-2, with D unresolved. Germline V CDR1 and CDR2: SNHLY, FYNNEI. V was trimmed by 3 bases and J by 7 bases, leaving 9 bases between them. There are 12 residues in the CDR3. The CDR3 sequence: CASSERTSGYTF. In DNA, the CDR3 is TGTGCCAGCAGTGAGAGGACGAGTGGCTACACCTTC.

This chain links TRBV18 with TRBJ1-2; D perhaps matches TRBD1 (5 bases). This CDR3 comprises 14 residues. Germline V gives CDR1 KGHSH, CDR2 LQKENI. Trimming removed 3 bases at V and 4 bases at J, with 12 bases between. The DNA of the CDR3 is TGTGCCAGCTCACCTATGGGGGGGAGCTATGGCTACACCTTC. This sequence encodes CASSPMGGSYGYTF.

In its sample, this clone was seen a few times. The rearrangement links TRBV19 to TRBJ1-5, with D hard to call. The CDR3 has 12 residues. V was clipped by 6 bases and J by 4 bases, with 7 bases between them. Germline V lookup: CDR1 LNHDA, CDR2 SQIVND (reference sequence). The CDR3 DNA follows: TGTGCCAGTAGGCGTTTTAATCAGCCCCAGCATTTT. Protein product: CASRRFNQPQHF.

This chain links TRBV6-6 with TRBJ2-3; D is unclear. In germline, CDR1 is MNHNY, CDR2 SVGAGI (reference sequence). Trimming took 11 bases from V and 2 from J, leaving 8 bases between them. CDR3 size: 11 residues. DNA for the CDR3: TGTGCCTCGAGGTTCACAGATACGCAGTATTTT. This encodes CASRFTDTQYF.

V gene TRBV5-6 combines with J gene TRBJ1-2; a possible D gene is TRBD1 (5 bases). There are 15 residues in the CDR3. Germline V gene sequence: CDR1 SGHDT, CDR2 YYEEEE. V lost 2 bases and J 1 base, leaving 12 bases between the germline ends. CDR3 in DNA: TGTGCCAGCAGCTTTGTACAGGAGGGTAACTATGGCTACACCTTC. Protein product: CASSFVQEGNYGYTF.

This clone was counted between two and nine times. This chain joins TRBV5-1 and TRBJ1-1; D not resolved. The V end was cut by 8 bases, the J end by 1 base, with 15 bases between. Germline lookup yields CDR1 SGHRS and CDR2 YFSETQ. This CDR3 is 14 amino acids long. The CDR3 DNA is TGCGCCAGTGAGGACGGGATTGGGAACACTGAAGCTTTCTTT. Translating it yields CASEDGIGNTEAFF. Looking up the rest from reference TRBV5-1 and TRBJ1-1 gives the full variable domain: KAGVTQTPRYLIKTRGQQVTLSCSPISGHRSVSWYQQTPGQGLQFLFEYFSETQRNKGNFPGRFSGRQFSNSRSEMNVSTLELGDSALYLCASEDGIGNTEAFFGQGTRLTVV.

The V call is TRBV30, the J call TRBJ2-6; a possible D gene is TRBD1 (5 bases). Deletions cut 3 bases from V and 0 bases from J, with 6 bases between. Germline CDR1 is GTSNPN and CDR2 is SVGIG (reference sequence). The CDR3 is made up of 14 amino acids. CDR3 coding DNA: TGTGCCTGGAGCAGGGACTCTGGGGCCAACGTCCTGACTTTC. Its translation: CAWSRDSGANVLTF.

This clone was picked up a small number of times. The chain recombines TRBV30 with TRBJ1-5, with 9 nucleotides matching TRBD1. Germline lookup yields CDR1 GTSNPN and CDR2 SVGIG (reference sequence). Germline trimming cut 1 base from V and 6 bases from J; bases unmatched to any gene: 1. This CDR3 spans 13 amino acids. The CDR3 loop is CAWSADRGQPQHF. The CDR3 region has the DNA TGTGCCTGGAGTGCGGACAGGGGTCAGCCCCAGCATTTT.

This clone was seen more than once but under ten times. The chain employs TRBV5-4 and TRBJ2-7, with 11 bases that match TRBD1. Germline values: CDR1 SGHNT, CDR2 YYREEE (reference sequence). The V and J ends lost 4 bases and 3 bases, in that order; junction bases with no gene match: 6. This CDR3 comprises 15 residues. CDR3 region: CASSDPGQGGYEQYF. The CDR3 DNA reads as TGTGCCAGCAGCGACCCGGGACAGGGGGGCTACGAGCAGTACTTC.

V and J are TRBV19 and TRBJ2-3, with D maybe TRBD2 (6 bases). CDR1 and CDR2 from the germline V gene are LNHDA and SQIVND (reference sequence). The CDR3 contains 15 residues. The V and J ends lost 5 bases and 6 bases respectively, with 18 bases between them. The CDR3 here is CASSPPGLLGDTQYF. The CDR3 nucleotides are TGTGCCAGTAGTCCCCCGGGACTGCTCGGGGATACGCAGTATTTT.

The chain links TRBV5-1 to TRBJ2-7, with D maybe TRBD2 (6 bases). The CDR3 sequence is 16 residues long. Germline CDR1 and CDR2: SGHRS and YFSETQ. V lost 0 bases, J lost 0 bases, and 13 bases lay in between. CDR3 protein: CASSLAPGVTSYEQYF. Written as DNA, the CDR3 is TGCGCCAGCAGCTTGGCCCCGGGAGTGACCTCCTACGAGCAGTACTTC.

This rearrangement joins TRBV19 to TRBJ1-2; TRBD1 matches at 7 bases. Trimming cost V 0 bases and J 4 bases; bases outside gene matches: 11. The CDR3 runs to 17 residues. Germline V lookup: CDR1 LNHDA, CDR2 SQIVND (reference sequence). This chain's CDR3 is CASSIDATGTDLYGYTF. For the CDR3, the DNA is TGTGCCAGTAGTATAGATGCAACCGGGACAGACCTCTATGGCTACACCTTC.

The chain joins TRBV2 to TRBJ1-2, with 10 bases matching TRBD1. The germline V gene encodes CDR1 SNHLY and CDR2 FYNNEI. V was clipped by 8 bases and J by 3 bases; unmatched bases: 3. This CDR3 has 13 residues. CDR3 residues: CASGTGDHYGYTF. The CDR3 DNA reads TGTGCCAGCGGGACAGGGGATCACTATGGCTACACCTTC.

The gene calls are TRBV5-1 and TRBJ2-7, with TRBD1 matching 8 bases. The germline CDR1 and CDR2 sequences are SGHRS and YFSETQ. This CDR3 is built from 14 residues. V gave up 4 bases and J gave up 2 bases; unmatched junction bases: 5. Here the CDR3 DNA reads TGCGCCAGCAGCCGAGACAGGGGCGCCTACGAGCAGTACTTC. It codes for CASSRDRGAYEQYF.

The chain employs TRBV7-2 and TRBJ2-5, with a tentative D call TRBD1 (5 bases). Trimming pared 2 bases from V and 2 bases from J, leaving 9 bases between. CDR3 size: 14 residues. The germline V gene encodes CDR1 SGHTA and CDR2 FQGNSA. The CDR3: CASSLQGMQETQYF. In nucleotides, the CDR3 is TGTGCCAGCAGCTTACAGGGAATGCAAGAGACCCAGTACTTC. The variable domain in full, with the rest retrieved from reference TRBV7-2 and TRBJ2-5, is GAGVSQSPSNKVTEKGKDVELRCDPISGHTALYWYRQSLGQGLEFLIYFQGNSAPDKSGLPSDRFSAERTGGSVSTLTIQRTQQEDSAVYLCASSLQGMQETQYFGPGTRLLVL.

The chain couples TRBV25-1 to TRBJ2-1; 11 positions match TRBD2. The germline V gene encodes CDR1 MGHDK and CDR2 SYGVNS. V lost 4 bases and J lost 8; bases outside the gene matches: 4. The CDR3 extends over 14 amino acids. The chain's CDR3 is CASSGSGGGHEQFF. CDR3 in DNA: TGTGCCAGCAGTGGTAGCGGGGGGGGTCATGAGCAGTTCTTC.

This chain uses TRBV5-1 with TRBJ1-6, with D perhaps matching TRBD1 (5 bases). There are 14 residues in the CDR3. V lost 2 bases, J lost 7 bases, and 10 bases lay in between. Germline V lookup: CDR1 SGHRS, CDR2 YFSETQ. CDR3 sequence (DNA): TGCGCCAGCAGCTTACAGGAAGGAAATTCACCCCTCCACTTT. Its translation is CASSLQEGNSPLHF. The whole variable domain, remainder taken from reference TRBV5-1 and TRBJ1-6, is KAGVTQTPRYLIKTRGQQVTLSCSPISGHRSVSWYQQTPGQGLQFLFEYFSETQRNKGNFPGRFSGRQFSNSRSEMNVSTLELGDSALYLCASSLQEGNSPLHFGNGTRLTVT.

Here the CDR3 reads CASSQDGQGPINEKLFF. The CDR3, as DNA: TGCGCCAGCAGCCAAGACGGGCAGGGGCCCATTAATGAAAAACTGTTTTTT. The rearrangement links TRBV4-3 to TRBJ1-4, with D perhaps TRBD1 (6 bases). Germline loops: CDR1 LGHNA, CDR2 YSLEER. Trimming removed 0 bases from V and 4 bases from J, with 15 bases in between. CDR3 length: 17 amino acids.